One sample yielded the 25 T cell receptor beta chains listed below, sequenced in a study of cytomegalovirus exposure and HLA in healthy donors. Only in-frame clones appear in the TCRdb table, and some are missing; sequencing was by immunoSEQ multiplex PCR. The top ten clones hold around 1.1% of a sample with about 220,000 clones, 80% to 95% of them seen once. Sample: PBMCs. Receptor source: a woman aged 18-30 years in good health and CMV-seronegative.

The V call is TRBV27, the J call TRBJ2-1, with 9 bases fitting TRBD1. V gave up 8 bases and J gave up 14 bases; unmatched junction bases: 13. The CDR3 runs to 13 residues. Germline CDR1 is MNHEY and CDR2 is SMNVEV (reference sequence). The CDR3, as DNA: TGTGCCAGCGGCCCCGTTTCCGGGACAGGGAAGTTCTTC. It specifies CASGPVSGTGKFF.

Only a few counts were recorded for this clone. The chain uses TRBV30 and TRBJ1-2; D is perhaps TRBD1 (6 bases). Germline lookup yields CDR1 GTSNPN and CDR2 SVGIG (reference sequence). Between the trimmed V and J ends, which lost 3 bases and 6 bases, there was a span of 8 bases. This CDR3 comprises 11 residues. In nucleotides, the CDR3 is TGTGCCTGGAGGGGGGCAGATGGCTACACCTTC. Translation gives CAWRGADGYTF.

V usage is TRBV19 and J usage is TRBJ2-2; D is perhaps TRBD2 (5 bases). The CDR3 sequence is 13 residues long. V dropped 5 bases and J dropped 4 bases, with 8 bases sitting between them. Germline loops: CDR1 LNHDA, CDR2 SQIVND (reference sequence). The CDR3 coding sequence is TGTGCCAGTAGTTTAGGGAGCACCGGGGAGCTGTTTTTT. Translating it yields CASSLGSTGELFF.

The V and J genes are TRBV30 and TRBJ2-3, with TRBD2 matching 7 bases. The V segment lost 2 bases and the J segment 2 bases; nucleotides outside the gene matches: 7. The CDR3 covers 15 residues. Germline assignment: CDR1 GTSNPN and CDR2 SVGIG (reference sequence). CDR3 loop: CAWSSSGDLTDTQYF. CDR3 coding DNA: TGTGCCTGGAGTTCCAGCGGGGATCTCACAGATACGCAGTATTTT.

V is TRBV2 and J is TRBJ1-1; tentative D call: TRBD1 (5 bases). The CDR3 runs to 14 residues. The V gene lost 3 bases and the J gene lost 2 bases, with 10 bases spanning the gap. Germline V lookup: CDR1 SNHLY, CDR2 FYNNEI. This chain's CDR3 is CASSDPGGNTEAFF. The CDR3 region has the DNA TGTGCCAGCAGTGATCCCGGGGGTAACACTGAAGCTTTCTTT.

The chain joins TRBV5-1 to TRBJ2-3; D is uncertain. There are 15 residues in the CDR3. Germline CDR1 and CDR2: SGHRS and YFSETQ. V was shortened by 4 bases and J by 6 bases, with 18 bases between the two germline ends. CDR3 in amino acids: CASSEITPGADTQYF. The CDR3 DNA reads TGCGCCAGCAGCGAAATTACACCAGGTGCGGATACGCAGTATTTT.

The chain uses TRBV19 and TRBJ2-7, with a possible D match to TRBD2 (5 bases). Germline V CDR1 and CDR2: LNHDA, SQIVND (reference sequence). V gave up 4 bases and J gave up 7 bases, with 17 bases separating them. There are 14 residues in the CDR3. As DNA, the CDR3 is TGTGCCAGTAGTACCCTGACTGGCTCGGGGGAGCAGTACTTC. It encodes CASSTLTGSGEQYF.

The rearrangement links TRBV13 to TRBJ1-4; 7 bases align to TRBD1. J gave up 5 bases and V 1 base, and 7 bases lay outside the gene matches. In germline, CDR1 is PRHDT, CDR2 FYEKMQ (reference sequence). This CDR3 contains 16 residues. The CDR3 DNA follows: TGTGCCAGCAGCTTAGCCCGACAGGGAGAGAATGAAAAACTGTTTTTT. Amino acid sequence: CASSLARQGENEKLFF. Full variable domain (remainder filled in from reference TRBV13 and TRBJ1-4): AAGVIQSPRHLIKEKRETATLKCYPIPRHDTVYWYQQGPGQDPQFLISFYEKMQSDKGSIPDRFSAQQFSDYHSELNMSSLELGDSALYFCASSLARQGENEKLFFGSGTQLSVL.

The chain combines TRBV19 with TRBJ2-5; 7 bases are shared with TRBD1. CDR1 is LNHDA, CDR2 SQIVND, per germline (reference sequence). V lost 10 bases, J lost 4 bases, and 9 bases stayed unmatched. The CDR3 is made up of 13 amino acids. This chain's CDR3 is CATKVAGGETQYF. CDR3 in DNA: TGTGCCACCAAGGTAGCAGGGGGAGAGACCCAGTACTTC.

The CDR3 bases are TGTGCCAGCAGTTTACTAGGCGCGTACACTGAAGCTTTCTTT. The encoded protein is CASSLLGAYTEAFF. The chain combines TRBV28 with TRBJ1-1; D unresolved. The germline V gene encodes CDR1 MDHEN and CDR2 SYDVKM. The CDR3 sequence is 14 residues long. V was pared by 2 bases and J by 3 bases, with 10 bases between.

This clone was picked up one time. The chain combines TRBV29-1 with TRBJ2-1; the match to TRBD2 covers 14 bases. The length of the CDR3 is 17 residues. With V trimmed by 4 bases and J by 5 bases, 10 bases remained unmatched. Germline V CDR1 and CDR2: SQVTM, ANQGSEA. The CDR3 region has the DNA TGCAGCGTTGCCCCCGGACTAGCGGGAGGTTTGGACAATGAGCAGTTCTTC. Its protein is CSVAPGLAGGLDNEQFF.

This chain uses TRBV30 with TRBJ1-1; D possibly corresponds to TRBD1 (5 bases). This CDR3 region has 12 residues. Per germline, CDR1 GTSNPN and CDR2 SVGIG (reference sequence). V was trimmed by 4 bases and J by 4 bases, leaving 10 bases between them. CDR3 bases: TGTGCCTGGAATGGAGGGGCCACTGAAGCTTTCTTT. The encoded protein is CAWNGGATEAFF.

This rearrangement joins TRBV5-1 to TRBJ1-1, with 10 bases identical to TRBD1. Germline V CDR1 and CDR2: SGHRS, YFSETQ. Trimming at V came to 4 bases and at J to 3 bases, leaving 9 bases not matched to a gene. The CDR3 runs 16 residues. The CDR3 coding sequence is TGCGCCAGCAGCCCTGGGACAGGGGTTTTGGACACTGAAGCTTTCTTT. Translation: CASSPGTGVLDTEAFF.

The chain uses TRBV10-3 and TRBJ1-2; weak D call: TRBD1 (5 bases). Germline V lookup: CDR1 ENHRY, CDR2 SYGVKD. The CDR3 length is 16 residues. Trimming left V 6 bases short and J 3 bases short, with 20 bases between. This chain's CDR3 is CAISPGQGNVDYGYTF. In DNA, the CDR3 is TGTGCCATCAGCCCCGGCCAGGGTAATGTGGACTATGGCTACACCTTC.

The chain is built from TRBV7-9 and TRBJ2-7; no definite D call. Deletions cut 5 bases from V and 3 bases from J, with 5 bases between. Germline V lookup: CDR1 SEHNR, CDR2 FQNEAQ (reference sequence). The CDR3 has 11 residues. The CDR3 DNA reads TGTGCCAGCAGCACTTACTACGAGCAGTACTTC. Encoded protein: CASSTYYEQYF.

This chain joins TRBV19 and TRBJ1-5; possible D gene TRBD1, 6 bases. There are 12 residues in the CDR3. The germline CDR1 and CDR2 sequences are LNHDA and SQIVND (reference sequence). V was shortened by 7 bases and J by 7 bases, with 11 bases between the two germline ends. CDR3 sequence reads: CASMGAYQPQHF. The CDR3, as DNA: TGTGCCAGTATGGGGGCTTACCAGCCCCAGCATTTT.

This rearrangement joins TRBV5-1 to TRBJ1-3; TRBD1 might be the D (5 bases). V dropped 4 bases and J dropped 6 bases, with 11 bases sitting between them. The CDR3 spans 13 residues. From germline, CDR1 is SGHRS and CDR2 YFSETQ. CDR3 bases: TGCGCCAGCAGCCTAGTAGGACAAAACACCATATATTTT. Amino acid sequence: CASSLVGQNTIYF.

The rearrangement links TRBV6-5 to TRBJ2-2, with 8 nucleotides matching TRBD1. V shed 5 bases, J shed 6 bases, and the junction held 8 bases outside the gene matches. This CDR3 region has 15 residues. Per the germline V gene, CDR1 is MNHEY and CDR2 is SVGAGI. This chain's CDR3 is CASSRGQGGPGELFF. CDR3 DNA: TGTGCCAGCAGTCGCGGACAGGGTGGACCCGGGGAGCTGTTTTTT.

This clone was seen only once. The CDR3 is CASSRQGTTEAFF. The CDR3 coding sequence is TGTGCCAGCAGTCGACAGGGGACAACTGAAGCTTTCTTT. V gene TRBV27 combines with J gene TRBJ1-1; 8 nucleotides align to TRBD1. The CDR3 has 13 amino acids. Germline V CDR1 and CDR2: MNHEY, SMNVEV (reference sequence). V gave up 5 bases and J gave up 5 bases; unmatched junction bases: 4.

The sample holds a few counts of this clone. V is TRBV6-4 and J is TRBJ2-5; 9 bases line up with TRBD2. V shed 0 bases and J 1 base; nucleotides not matched to a gene: 0. Germline lookup yields CDR1 MRHNA and CDR2 SNTAGT. The CDR3 totals 15 residues. The CDR3 bases are TGTGCCAGCAGTGACTCTAGCGGGAGCCAAGAGACCCAGTACTTC. It yields the protein CASSDSSGSQETQYF.

This chain joins TRBV7-9 and TRBJ1-3; TRBD1 agrees at 10 bases. Trimming at V came to 4 bases and at J to 2 bases, leaving 8 bases not matched to a gene. Germline V gene sequence: CDR1 SEHNR, CDR2 FQNEAQ (reference sequence). CDR3 length: 17 residues. The CDR3 sequence: CASSSPGQGSTGNTIYF. For the CDR3, the DNA is TGTGCCAGCAGCTCCCCGGGACAGGGGAGCACTGGAAACACCATATATTTT. Together with reference TRBV7-9 and TRBJ1-3, the CDR3 gives the full variable domain: DTGVSQNPRHKITKRGQNVTFRCDPISEHNRLYWYRQTLGQGPEFLTYFQNEAQLEKSRLLSDRFSAERPKGSFSTLEIQRTEQGDSAMYLCASSSPGQGSTGNTIYFGEGSWLTVV.

The chain carries TRBV6-4 and TRBJ1-5, with 8 bases matching TRBD1. Germline V CDR1 and CDR2: MRHNA, SNTAGT. This CDR3 spans 16 amino acids. V lost 0 bases, J lost 4 bases, and 5 bases stayed unmatched. In nucleotides, the CDR3 is TGTGCCAGCAGTGACTCGAGTCAGGGGGCGAATCAGCCCCAGCATTTT. This codes for CASSDSSQGANQPQHF.

The rearrangement uses TRBV5-1 and TRBJ2-1, with 12 bases fitting TRBD2. The CDR3 totals 16 residues. V lost 4 bases and J lost 6; bases outside the gene matches: 8. Germline values: CDR1 SGHRS, CDR2 YFSETQ. The CDR3 DNA is TGCGCCAGCAGCCAACTCAGACTAGCGGGGGTCAATGAGCAGTTCTTC. It is translated as CASSQLRLAGVNEQFF.

V gene TRBV6-5 combines with J gene TRBJ2-3, with 10 bases aligning to TRBD1. J lost 1 base, V lost 8 bases, and 6 bases had no gene match. The CDR3 runs 15 residues. CDR1 and CDR2 from the germline V gene are MNHEY and SVGAGI. The CDR3 region is CASRTGQGGTDTQYF. The CDR3 DNA reads TGTGCCAGCCGGACTGGACAGGGGGGCACAGATACGCAGTATTTT.

The rearrangement joins TRBV5-1 to TRBJ2-3; a weak D match, TRBD2 (6 bases). The germline V gene has CDR1 SGHRS and CDR2 YFSETQ. V dropped 4 bases and J dropped 2 bases, with 11 bases sitting between them. The CDR3 runs to 14 residues. The CDR3 loop reads CASSISGYTDTQYF. CDR3 bases: TGCGCCAGCAGCATTAGCGGATACACAGATACGCAGTATTTT.